The clone carrying this TCR beta chain turned up a few times. Its antigen is currently unknown. TCRdb re-called the RACE reads with MiXCR, one entry per CDR3 protein. Among about 70,000 distinct CDR3 sequences listed, 6.5% to 10% were seen once. The time point: patch test 2, 6 weeks after DPC sensitization. As to treatment: therapeutic diphenylcyclopropenone sensitization with weekly scalp DPC. This sample was taken from a study of human T cells and chemical hapten exposure. Across the study: Patients having alopecia areata, totalis or universalis were mostly female. Findings and caveats of the study: Compared with pre-sensitization or healthy control sets, expanded TCRs clustered more.

Per the germline V gene, CDR1 is SQVTM and CDR2 is ANQGSEA. Trimming left V 6 bases short and J 4 bases short, with 15 bases between. CDR3 length: 13 residues. V is TRBV29-1 and J is TRBJ1-1; tentatively, D is TRBD1 (5 bases). The source was whole blood, collected in connection with sensitization to the hapten diphenylcyclopropenone (DPC). This TCR was sampled from a woman aged 45-59 years with alopecia areata. Some clones in this sample may be carry-over from other donors' samples. The CDR3 loop is CSVRGSVGTEAFF. CDR3 DNA: TGCAGCGTGAGGGGTAGTGTCGGCACTGAAGCTTTCTTT. The full variable domain, in which reference TRBV29-1 and TRBJ1-1 provide the parts outside the CDR3, is SAVISQKPSRDICQRGTSLTIQCQVDSQVTMMFWYRQQPGQSLTLIATANQGSEATYESGFVIDKFPISRPNLTFSTLTVSNMSPEDSSIYLCSVRGSVGTEAFFGQGTRLTVV.